The TCR beta chain under discussion was sequenced for a study of CD8+ T cells in alopecia areata. Study as a whole: Treatment comprised oral tofacitinib, 5 to 10 mg twice daily, in treated patients. Points from the study as a whole: Possibly as an HLA-related effect, TCR sharing across patients appeared less clear than in mice.

Regarding this clone: Its antigen is unidentified.

The V end was cut by 5 bases, the J end by 5 bases, with 12 bases between. CDR3 size: 13 residues. The germline gives CDR1 MNHEY, CDR2 SVGAGI. cDNA serving as the sequencing template came from extracted, reverse transcribed RNA. Clones were sequenced by immunoSEQ multiplex PCR, and TCRdb holds only the in-frame ones, with some missing. In the table there are about 130,000 clones, approximately 53% of which are singletons. Sequencing used CD4+ T cells sorted from blood, obtained at week 0. The chain combines TRBV6-5 with TRBJ1-2; possibly TRBD1 for D (5 bases). The TCR sequence derives from a human donor with alopecia areata. The CDR3, as DNA: TGTGCCAGCAGTACCCGGGGACGGTATGGCTACACCTTC. Translated, it gives CASSTRGRYGYTF.